The sequence of this TCR beta chain was determined in a study of spatial heterogeneity in lung cancer (dated by TCRdb to the late 2010s). In terms of the full investigation: Beta-chain transcripts were consistently detected in greater numbers than alpha-chain transcripts, which likely reflects a higher abundance of beta-chain transcripts. In the raw uncorrected reads, each unique combination of TCR and UMI appeared more than ten times on average. In non-small cell lung cancer, the study made a quantitative comparison of TCR alpha and beta repertoires among multiple tumor regions, matched nontumor lung and blood. Nonsynonymous mutation counts, determined by whole-exome sequencing of tumor tissue, were related to features of the TCR repertoire. Both alpha and beta chains were TCR-sequenced in samples taken at surgery, namely 220 tumor regions, approximately 66 matched nontumor lung samples and about 54 PBMC samples. Overall study results and their limits: Ubiquitous expanded tumor TCRs showed up in blood more often at tumor resection than at routine follow-up. Additional single-cell paired TCR alpha and beta sequencing was considered necessary to confirm, at a functional level, the hypothesis that regional TCRs recognize regional mutations.

What this sample's time point label stands for: sample taken at primary tumor resection. Samples were obtained from 65 to 90 patients with early-stage, untreated non-small cell lung cancer from the lung TRACERx cohort. For TCR sequencing, whole RNA was extracted from tumor and nontumor lung tissue, or from cryopreserved PBMC samples, and no cell sorting was done. Only patients with enough RNA available from two or more tumor regions were chosen for TCR sequencing. Preparation of the library involved 5' RACE. The instrument given in TCRdb is NextSeq 500. In the TCR library protocol, a unique molecular identifier was attached to each TCR cDNA molecule so that PCR and sequencing errors could be corrected. The original methods were these. Decombinator tools were used for TCR identification, UMI-based error correction and CDR3 extraction. Expanded TCRs were defined as those above a frequency of 2 per 1,000, corresponding to the top 1% of the tumor frequency distribution. Rényi diversity was computed with the R vegan package after subsampling each repertoire 100 times to 5,000 TCRs. CDR3 similarity networks were built from amino acid triplet string-kernel similarity, connecting CDR3s with pairwise similarity above 0.82. TCRdb itself trimmed the public reads at Q25 with fastp, ran MiXCR and retained productive beta chains. A single entry per CDR3 protein holds the most common genes and DNA from its merged rows. In this record, the V and J calls reflect TCRdb's handling and not the investigators' own analysis. This sample gives some 8,600 distinct CDR3 sequences in total; roughly 4.3% of them show up just once. The ten largest clones capture roughly 28% of the sample.

Via the germline V gene (reference sequence), CDR1 is DFQATT and CDR2 SNEGSKA. Ends trimmed: V by 3 bases, J by 6 bases; bases unmatched to a gene: 3. Taken from cysteine to phenylalanine, the CDR3 has 12 residues. Of the read, only the CDR3 DNA is kept; its 36 bases are in frame from base 1. There are many counts of this clonotype. This clone's antigen is unknown. Base-call qualities are not available, and no considerably larger clone is one nucleotide away. Source: PBMCs, taken at surgery. The sequence was obtained from a male donor with early-stage non-small cell lung cancer. The chain is assembled from TRBV20-1 and TRBJ1-2; 8 bases in between match TRBD1. The CDR3 protein sequence reads: CSARDRVHGYTF. The nucleotide sequence is given as TGCAGTGCTAGGGACAGGGTCCATGGCTACACCTTC.